These T cell receptor beta chains were read from a single sample in a study of T cells in Graves' hyperthyroidism and ophthalmopathy. MiXCR, run by TCRdb on the multiplex PCR reads, gives a single entry per CDR3 protein. The sample lists around 600,000 distinct CDR3 sequences, 11% to 15% occurring once. The specimen was blood. These receptors all come from a woman under 30 with Graves' ophthalmopathy. CDR3s include the opening cysteine and the closing phenylalanine or tryptophan. D genes are given only for firm matches. Rows give clone size only sometimes, using once, few, many, or a class for an expanded clone.

v_gene: TRBV7-9; j_gene: TRBJ2-1; abundance: many; d_gene: .; CDR3aa: CASSPPSSHEQFF; CDR3nt: TGTGCCAGCAGCCCACCTAGCAGCCATGAGCAGTTCTTC
v_gene: TRBV5-6; j_gene: TRBJ1-5; abundance: many; d_gene: TRBD1; CDR3aa: CASSFDEQGSSNQPQHF; CDR3nt: TGTGCCAGCAGCTTTGACGAACAGGGGTCGAGCAATCAGCCCCAGCATTTT
v_gene: TRBV7-8; j_gene: TRBJ2-1; abundance: many; d_gene: TRBD2; CDR3aa: CASSFLAGVSGNEQSF; CDR3nt: TGTGCCAGCAGCTTCCTAGCGGGAGTGAGTGGCAATGAGCAGTCCTTC
v_gene: TRBV7-3; j_gene: TRBJ2-1; abundance: .; d_gene: TRBD2; CDR3aa: CASSPHSPLTSAPFNEQFF; CDR3nt: TGTGCCAGCAGCCCTCACTCCCCCCTCACTAGCGCGCCTTTCAATGAGCAGTTCTTC
v_gene: TRBV28; j_gene: TRBJ2-1; abundance: many; d_gene: .; CDR3aa: CASAPGDRGNEQFF; CDR3nt: TGTGCCAGCGCCCCGGGAGACCGAGGCAATGAGCAGTTCTTC
v_gene: TRBV19; j_gene: TRBJ2-7; abundance: .; d_gene: TRBD1; CDR3aa: CASSIVNRGYEQYF; CDR3nt: TGTGCCAGTAGTATAGTCAACAGGGGCTACGAGCAGTACTTC
v_gene: TRBV19; j_gene: TRBJ2-3; abundance: .; d_gene: .; CDR3aa: CASSRGVGGLSTDTQYF; CDR3nt: TGTGCCAGTAGTCGGGGGGTAGGGGGACTTAGCACAGATACGCAGTATTTT
v_gene: TRBV10-3; j_gene: TRBJ2-7; abundance: many; d_gene: TRBD1; CDR3aa: CAISAGTGSYEQYF; CDR3nt: TGTGCCATCAGTGCCGGGACAGGGTCCTACGAGCAGTACTTC
v_gene: TRBV20-1; j_gene: TRBJ2-2; abundance: .; d_gene: TRBD2; CDR3aa: CSVGGRRGTGELFF; CDR3nt: TGCAGTGTAGGCGGGAGGAGAGGCACCGGGGAGCTGTTTTTT
v_gene: TRBV7-9; j_gene: TRBJ2-1; abundance: many; d_gene: TRBD2; CDR3aa: CASSFKRRLAGKGSEQFF; CDR3nt: TGTGCCAGCAGCTTTAAACGGCGACTAGCGGGGAAGGGCAGTGAGCAGTTCTTC
v_gene: TRBV2; j_gene: TRBJ2-6; abundance: .; d_gene: .; CDR3aa: CASSEKRIGANVLTF; CDR3nt: TGTGCCAGCAGTGAAAAGAGGATTGGGGCCAACGTCCTGACTTTC
v_gene: TRBV7-7; j_gene: TRBJ2-1; abundance: few; d_gene: .; CDR3aa: CASSLAIAEYNEQFF; CDR3nt: TGTGCTAGCAGCTTAGCGATCGCGGAGTACAATGAGCAGTTCTTC
v_gene: TRBV2; j_gene: TRBJ2-7; abundance: many; d_gene: .; CDR3aa: CASSRSQGPYEQYF; CDR3nt: TGTGCCAGCAGCCGGTCACAGGGACCCTACGAGCAGTACTTC
v_gene: TRBV9; j_gene: TRBJ2-1; abundance: few; d_gene: TRBD2; CDR3aa: CASSVDLREGHEQFF; CDR3nt: TGTGCCAGCAGCGTAGACCTGCGGGAGGGCCATGAGCAGTTCTTC